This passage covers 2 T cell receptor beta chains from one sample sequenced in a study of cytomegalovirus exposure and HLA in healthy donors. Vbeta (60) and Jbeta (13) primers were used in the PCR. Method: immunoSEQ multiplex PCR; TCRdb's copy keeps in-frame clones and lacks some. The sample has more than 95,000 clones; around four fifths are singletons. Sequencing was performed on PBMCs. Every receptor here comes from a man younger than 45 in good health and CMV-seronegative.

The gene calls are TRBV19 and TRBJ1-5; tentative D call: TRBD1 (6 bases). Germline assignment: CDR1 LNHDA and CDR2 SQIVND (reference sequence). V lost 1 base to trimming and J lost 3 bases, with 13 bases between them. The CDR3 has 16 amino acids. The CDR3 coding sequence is TGTGCCAGTAGTATAGGCGCCAGGGGTCCCAATCAGCCCCAGCATTTT. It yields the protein CASSIGARGPNQPQHF.

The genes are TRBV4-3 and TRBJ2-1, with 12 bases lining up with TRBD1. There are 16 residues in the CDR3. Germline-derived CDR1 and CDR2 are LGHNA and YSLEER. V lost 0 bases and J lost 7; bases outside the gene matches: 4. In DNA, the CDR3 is TGCGCCAGCAGCCAAGAGGGACAGGGGGCGAGGAATGAGCAGTTCTTC. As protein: CASSQEGQGARNEQFF.